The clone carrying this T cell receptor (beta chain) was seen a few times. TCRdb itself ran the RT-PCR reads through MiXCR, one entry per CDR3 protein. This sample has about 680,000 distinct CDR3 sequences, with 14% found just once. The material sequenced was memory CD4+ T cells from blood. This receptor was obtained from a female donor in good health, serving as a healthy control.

The CDR3: CASSAFRGGETQYF. The CDR3 DNA follows: TGTGCCAGCAGCGCTTTCCGAGGGGGAGAGACCCAGTACTTC. The chain links TRBV4-2 to TRBJ2-5, with D tentatively TRBD1 (6 bases). Germline values: CDR1 LGHNA, CDR2 YNFKEQ. With 5 bases removed from V and 4 bases from J, the gap between germline ends came to 14 bases. This CDR3 has 14 residues.